The 26 T cell receptor beta chains listed next were all sequenced from one sample in a study of OX40 agonist ivuxolimab in advanced cancers. Sequencing used immunoSEQ multiplex PCR; TCRdb keeps in-frame clones, though not all of them. The repertoire holds around 130,000 clones, with 93% as singletons. The input for sequencing was CD4+ or CD8+ T cells sorted from blood, taken in a trial of the OX40 agonist ivuxolimab. The source of these receptors is an adult with an advanced solid tumor such as melanoma, head and neck, liver or kidney cancer.

The chain links TRBV20-1 to TRBJ2-7; no reliable D call. Trimming took 3 bases from V and 6 from J, leaving 9 bases between them. Germline values: CDR1 DFQATT, CDR2 SNEGSKA (reference sequence). CDR3 length: 11 amino acids. CDR3 residues: CSARAGLEQYF. The CDR3 nucleotides are TGCAGTGCTAGGGCAGGTCTCGAGCAGTACTTC.

V gene TRBV27 combines with J gene TRBJ1-1; D may be TRBD1 (5 bases). This CDR3 is 14 amino acids long. The V gene's germline CDR1 is MNHEY and CDR2 SMNVEV (reference sequence). The V gene lost 2 bases and the J gene lost 1 base, with 8 bases spanning the gap. Here the CDR3 DNA reads TGTGCCAGCAGTTTACCAGGGACGAACACTGAAGCTTTCTTT. Translated: CASSLPGTNTEAFF.

The chain employs TRBV18 and TRBJ2-7; 11 positions match TRBD2. The CDR3 consists of 15 residues. The V and J ends lost 9 bases and 5 bases, in that order; junction bases with no gene match: 12. Germline V lookup: CDR1 KGHSH, CDR2 LQKENI. This CDR3 is CASTATSGVSHEQYF. Written as DNA, the CDR3 is TGTGCCAGTACCGCGACTAGCGGGGTTTCTCACGAGCAGTACTTC.

The chain uses TRBV14 and TRBJ2-2; D might be TRBD2 (5 bases). V gave up 5 bases and J gave up 1 base, with 11 bases separating them. CDR1 and CDR2 from the germline V gene are SGHDN and FVKESK. The length of the CDR3 is 15 residues. The CDR3 DNA is TGTGCCAGCAGCTCCAGGACTTTGAACACCGGGGAGCTGTTTTTT. Protein: CASSSRTLNTGELFF.

This chain connects TRBV4-2 to TRBJ1-5, with 7 nucleotides matching TRBD1. V gave up 3 bases and J gave up 2 bases; unmatched junction bases: 7. The germline CDR1 and CDR2 sequences are LGHNA and YNFKEQ. The CDR3 extends over 16 amino acids. The CDR3 reads CASSQTGLGGNQPQHF. The CDR3 DNA reads as TGTGCCAGCAGCCAGACAGGGCTGGGAGGCAATCAGCCCCAGCATTTT.

This chain uses TRBV7-9 with TRBJ2-3, with 9 bases fitting TRBD1. Germline V gene lookup returns CDR1 SEHNR and CDR2 FQNEAQ (reference sequence). The CDR3 is 14 amino acids. Trimming at V came to 7 bases and at J to 6 bases, leaving 8 bases not matched to a gene. The CDR3 region has the DNA TGTGCCAGCACCCGGGACAGGGCGGGGGATACGCAGTATTTT. This encodes CASTRDRAGDTQYF.

The gene calls are TRBV7-3 and TRBJ2-3; D assignment may be TRBD1 or TRBD2 (5 bases each). V was clipped by 0 bases and J by 4 bases, with 17 bases between them. Germline loops: CDR1 SGHTA, CDR2 FQGTGA. The CDR3 is 17 residues long. The CDR3 DNA reads as TGTGCCAGCAGCTTAACGACGGGGCTAGAGTTAGCAGATACGCAGTATTTT. This translates into CASSLTTGLELADTQYF.

V gene TRBV5-1 combines with J gene TRBJ1-6, with 7 bases fitting TRBD1. V trimming: 4 bases; J trimming: 8 bases; junction bases outside the gene matches: 9. This CDR3 spans 15 amino acids. The germline V gene has CDR1 SGHRS and CDR2 YFSETQ. CDR3: CASSRWAQGDSPLHF. DNA for the CDR3: TGCGCCAGCAGCCGCTGGGCGCAGGGGGATTCACCCCTCCACTTT.

This chain joins TRBV5-4 and TRBJ2-5, with 8 bases fitting TRBD1. From germline, CDR1 is SGHNT and CDR2 YYREEE (reference sequence). The CDR3 runs 15 residues. The junction had 12 bases not matched to a gene; V was cut back by 4 bases and J by 7 bases. The CDR3 region is CASSLGQGTIRTQYF. For the CDR3, the DNA is TGTGCCAGCAGCCTCGGACAGGGTACAATTCGGACCCAGTACTTC. Full variable domain (missing parts from reference TRBV5-4 and TRBJ2-5): ETGVTQSPTHLIKTRGQQVTLRCSSQSGHNTVSWYQQALGQGPQFIFQYYREEENGRGNFPPRFSGLQFPNYSSELNVNALELDDSALYLCASSLGQGTIRTQYFGPGTRLLVL.

This sequence joins TRBV11-3 and TRBJ2-1; TRBD1 matches at 9 bases. The V segment lost 5 bases and the J segment 4 bases; nucleotides outside the gene matches: 3. The length of the CDR3 is 14 residues. Per the germline V gene, CDR1 is SGHNT and CDR2 is YENEEA. The CDR3: CASSAGTGYNEQFF. The CDR3 DNA sequence: TGTGCCAGCAGCGCCGGGACAGGGTACAATGAGCAGTTCTTC.

In this sample, this clone turned up once. This rearrangement joins TRBV10-3 to TRBJ2-5, with 11 bases that match TRBD2. The V segment lost 3 bases and the J segment 3 bases; nucleotides outside the gene matches: 0. The germline V gene has CDR1 ENHRY and CDR2 SYGVKD. The CDR3 covers 14 residues. This CDR3 reads CAISELAGEETQYF. The CDR3 DNA is TGTGCCATCAGTGAACTAGCGGGGGAAGAGACCCAGTACTTC.

This chain uses TRBV6-6 with TRBJ2-1; D unclear. Deletions cut 1 base from V and 7 bases from J, with 2 bases between. CDR3 size: 11 residues. The germline CDR1 and CDR2 sequences are MNHNY and SVGAGI (reference sequence). This CDR3 reads CASSYLNEQFF. The CDR3 DNA sequence: TGTGCCAGCAGTTACTTAAATGAGCAGTTCTTC.

This chain connects TRBV7-8 to TRBJ2-1, with D unclear. Germline assignment: CDR1 SGHVS and CDR2 FQNEAQ. CDR3 size: 16 residues. V was cut by 2 bases and J by 2 bases, with 13 bases left in between. DNA for the CDR3: TGTGCCAGCAGCTTAAGTTGGGTGGGCCCCTACAATGAGCAGTTCTTC. Translated, it gives CASSLSWVGPYNEQFF.

The chain has TRBV19 and TRBJ2-3, with D maybe TRBD2 (6 bases). Germline CDR1 is LNHDA and CDR2 is SQIVND (reference sequence). The CDR3 is made up of 15 amino acids. The V end was cut by 3 bases, the J end by 1 base, with 11 bases between. This CDR3 reads CASSMAGWGTDTQYF. In DNA form, the CDR3 reads TGTGCCAGTAGTATGGCGGGGTGGGGCACAGATACGCAGTATTTT. The full variable domain, in which reference TRBV19 and TRBJ2-3 provide the parts outside the CDR3, is DGGITQSPKYLFRKEGQNVTLSCEQNLNHDAMYWYRQDPGQGLRLIYYSQIVNDFQKGDIAEGYSVSREKKESFPLTVTSAQKNPTAFYLCASSMAGWGTDTQYFGPGTRLTVL.

The rearrangement joins TRBV5-1 to TRBJ2-7; TRBD1 matches at 7 bases. CDR1 SGHRS and CDR2 YFSETQ come from the germline V gene. The CDR3 spans 13 residues. With 5 bases clipped from V and 6 bases from J, the junction kept 8 bases outside the gene matches. The CDR3 region is CASRRQGVFEQYF. CDR3 DNA sequence: TGCGCCAGCAGGAGACAGGGAGTGTTCGAGCAGTACTTC.

This rearrangement joins TRBV10-3 to TRBJ2-7; TRBD1 agrees at 9 bases. The V gene end was trimmed by 6 bases and the J gene end by 2 bases; junction bases not matched to a gene: 5. Germline values: CDR1 ENHRY, CDR2 SYGVKD. The CDR3 is 14 residues long. CDR3 sequence reads: CAIRAGQGTYEQYF. CDR3 nucleotides: TGTGCCATCAGGGCGGGACAGGGAACCTACGAGCAGTACTTC.

V and J are TRBV10-2 and TRBJ2-1, with TRBD2 matching over 11 bases. Unmatched junction bases numbered 4, after V lost 7 bases and J lost 8 bases. From germline, CDR1 is WSHSY and CDR2 SAAADI. This CDR3 has 13 residues. CDR3 protein: CASKTSGGDEQFF. CDR3 coding DNA: TGCGCCAGCAAAACTAGCGGGGGCGATGAGCAGTTCTTC.

The genes are TRBV15 and TRBJ1-1, with no clear D. From germline, CDR1 is LNHNV and CDR2 YYDKDF (reference sequence). V lost 3 bases and J lost 6, with 11 bases in between. CDR3 length equals 13 residues. Here the CDR3 DNA reads TGTGCCACCAGCAGTCGGGATAACGCTGAAGCTTTCTTT. It specifies CATSSRDNAEAFF.

This clone was seen just once. The chain links TRBV5-1 to TRBJ2-5, with D perhaps TRBD2 (5 bases). V was trimmed by 1 base and J by 2 bases, leaving 9 bases between them. The CDR3 consists of 14 residues. From germline, CDR1 is SGHRS and CDR2 YFSETQ. The CDR3 is CASSLPDSQETQYF. Written as DNA, the CDR3 is TGCGCCAGCAGCTTGCCGGACTCTCAAGAGACCCAGTACTTC.

This clone was observed a single time. V is TRBV7-2 and J is TRBJ1-1, with no clear D. CDR1 and CDR2 (germline): SGHTA, FQGNSA. V lost 3 bases and J lost 1, with 9 bases in between. The CDR3 is 14 amino acids. Here the CDR3 reads CASSFKNRNTEAFF. DNA of the CDR3: TGTGCCAGCAGCTTTAAAAATAGGAACACTGAAGCTTTCTTT.

V gene TRBV5-1 combines with J gene TRBJ1-4; D gene ambiguous. CDR1 is SGHRS and CDR2 is YFSETQ in the germline V gene. The CDR3 totals 15 residues. V was cut by 5 bases and J by 8 bases, with 19 bases left in between. The DNA of the CDR3 is TGCGCCAGCAGTTCGTTGATGGGGAGCGGCGAAAAACTGTTTTTT. This gives the protein CASSSLMGSGEKLFF.

The chain recombines TRBV11-2 with TRBJ1-4; D is unresolved. V gave up 5 bases and J gave up 7 bases, with 14 bases separating them. The CDR3 runs 14 residues. The V gene's germline CDR1 is SGHAT and CDR2 FQNNGV. CDR3 nucleotide sequence: TGTGCCAGCAGCCCAGCGGCATCGGGTGAAAAACTGTTTTTT. Its translation: CASSPAASGEKLFF.

The J gene is TRBJ2-3, the V gene TRBV7-2; a possible D gene is TRBD2 (6 bases). V was shortened by 2 bases and J by 0 bases, with 9 bases between the two germline ends. CDR3 length: 15 amino acids. Germline values: CDR1 SGHTA, CDR2 FQGNSA. CDR3 protein: CASSLKRASTDTQYF. The CDR3 bases are TGTGCCAGCAGCTTAAAGCGGGCTAGCACAGATACGCAGTATTTT.

This chain links TRBV2 with TRBJ1-1, with 7 nucleotides matching TRBD1. Trimming took 5 bases from V and 0 from J; bases not matched to a gene: 3. Germline V gives CDR1 SNHLY, CDR2 FYNNEI. The CDR3 is 14 residues long. The DNA of the CDR3 is TGTGCCAGCAGTTCACAGGGGATGAACACTGAAGCTTTCTTT. Its protein product is CASSSQGMNTEAFF. The whole variable domain, remainder taken from reference TRBV2 and TRBJ1-1, is EPEVTQTPSHQVTQMGQEVILRCVPISNHLYFYWYRQILGQKVEFLVSFYNNEISEKSEIFDDQFSVERPDGSNFTLKIRSTKLEDSAMYFCASSSQGMNTEAFFGQGTRLTVV.

This chain links TRBV10-3 with TRBJ2-1; 10 nucleotides match TRBD1. Germline-derived CDR1 and CDR2 are ENHRY and SYGVKD. The length of the CDR3 is 14 residues. V lost 10 bases to trimming and J lost 9 bases; unmatched junction nucleotides: 12. CDR3 in DNA: TGTGCCACCCACTCCCGGGACAGGGGTGTTGAGCAGTTCTTC. It codes for CATHSRDRGVEQFF.

The chain is built from TRBV28 and TRBJ2-1, with TRBD1 matching 7 bases. The CDR3 loop spans 15 amino acids. Per germline, CDR1 MDHEN and CDR2 SYDVKM. Unmatched junction bases numbered 4, after V lost 5 bases and J lost 0 bases. The DNA of the CDR3 is TGTGCCAGCAGTCCCCGGGACAGCTCCTACAATGAGCAGTTCTTC. Translated, it gives CASSPRDSSYNEQFF.